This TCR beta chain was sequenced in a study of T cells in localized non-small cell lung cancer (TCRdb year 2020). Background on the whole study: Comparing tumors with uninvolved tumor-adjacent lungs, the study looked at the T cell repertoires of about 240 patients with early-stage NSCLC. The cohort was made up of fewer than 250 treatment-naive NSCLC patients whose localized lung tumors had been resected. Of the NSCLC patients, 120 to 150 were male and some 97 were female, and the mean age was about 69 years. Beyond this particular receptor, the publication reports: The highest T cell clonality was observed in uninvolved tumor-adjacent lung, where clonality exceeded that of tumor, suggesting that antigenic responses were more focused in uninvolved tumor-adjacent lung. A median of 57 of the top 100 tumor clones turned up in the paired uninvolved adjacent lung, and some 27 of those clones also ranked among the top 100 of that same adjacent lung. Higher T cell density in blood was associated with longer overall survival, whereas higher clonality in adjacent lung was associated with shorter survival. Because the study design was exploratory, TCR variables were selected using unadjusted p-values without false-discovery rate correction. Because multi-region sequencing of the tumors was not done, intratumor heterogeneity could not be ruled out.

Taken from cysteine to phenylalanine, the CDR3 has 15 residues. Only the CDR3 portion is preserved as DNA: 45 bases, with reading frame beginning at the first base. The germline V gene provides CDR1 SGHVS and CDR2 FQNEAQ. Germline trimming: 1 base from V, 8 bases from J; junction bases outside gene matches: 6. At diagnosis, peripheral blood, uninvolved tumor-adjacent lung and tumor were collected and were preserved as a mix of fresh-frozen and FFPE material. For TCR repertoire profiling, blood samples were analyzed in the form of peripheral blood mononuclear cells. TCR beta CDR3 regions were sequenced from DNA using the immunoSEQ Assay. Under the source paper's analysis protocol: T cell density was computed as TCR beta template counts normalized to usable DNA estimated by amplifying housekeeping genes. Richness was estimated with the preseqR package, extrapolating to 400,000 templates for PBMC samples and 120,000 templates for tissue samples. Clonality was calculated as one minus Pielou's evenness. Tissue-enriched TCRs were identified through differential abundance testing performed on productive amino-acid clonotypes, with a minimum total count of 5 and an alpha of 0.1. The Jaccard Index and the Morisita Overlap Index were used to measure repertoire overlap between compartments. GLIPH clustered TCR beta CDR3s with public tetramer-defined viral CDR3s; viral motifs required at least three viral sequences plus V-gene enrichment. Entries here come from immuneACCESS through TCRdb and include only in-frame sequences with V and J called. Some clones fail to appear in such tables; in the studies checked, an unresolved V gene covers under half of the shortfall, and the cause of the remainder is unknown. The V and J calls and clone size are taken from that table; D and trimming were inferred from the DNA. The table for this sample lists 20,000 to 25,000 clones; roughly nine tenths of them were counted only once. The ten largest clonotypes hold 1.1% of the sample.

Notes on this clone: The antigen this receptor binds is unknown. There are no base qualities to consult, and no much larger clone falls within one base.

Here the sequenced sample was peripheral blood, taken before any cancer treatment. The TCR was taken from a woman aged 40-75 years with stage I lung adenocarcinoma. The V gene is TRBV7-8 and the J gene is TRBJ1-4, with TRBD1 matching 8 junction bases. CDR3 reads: CASSLGVTGGEKLFF. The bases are TGTGCCAGCAGCTTAGGAGTCACAGGGGGGGAAAAACTGTTTTTT.